Listed below are T cell receptor beta chains from one sample, sequenced in a study of Graves' ophthalmopathy and Graves' hyperthyroidism. MiXCR, applied by TCRdb to the multiplex PCR reads, yields one record per CDR3 protein. The sample lists hundreds of thousands of distinct CDR3 sequences; approximately 14% were seen once. What was sequenced was blood. All receptors come from a woman aged 30 to 39 with Graves' ophthalmopathy. Each CDR3 is given with its conserved first and last residue. The D gene is left open where the match is weak. Where a row states a size, it is once, few, many or the class of an expanded clone; other rows omit it.

TRBJ1-2	TRBV19	-	few	TGTGCCAGTAGTATAGATCCCCGGGACTGGAACTATGGCTACACCTTC	CASSIDPRDWNYGYTF
TRBJ1-5	TRBV12-3/TRBV12-4	-	many	TGTGCCAGCAGTTTAATCACAGGCAATCAGCCCCAGCATTTT	CASSLITGNQPQHF
TRBJ2-2	TRBV6-5	-	many	TGTGCCAGCAGTTACTCGATGGGGGTCCCCGGGGAGCTGTTTTTT	CASSYSMGVPGELFF
TRBJ1-2	TRBV28	TRBD1	many	TGTGCCAGCATCTCTGGGACAGGGAGCTATGGCTACACCTTC	CASISGTGSYGYTF
TRBJ1-2	TRBV4-2	-	-	TGTGCCAGCAGCCAAGAGGGGGCAGTTTGTTACTTC	CASSQEGAVCYF
TRBJ2-7	TRBV13	-	few	TGTGCCAGCAGCTTGGGGGGCGGGAGTCAGTACGAGCAGTACTTC	CASSLGGGSQYEQYF
TRBJ1-5	TRBV11-2	TRBD1	few	TGTGCCAGCAGCTCAGGGACAGGGGGCAGCAGGCAGCCCCAGCATTTT	CASSSGTGGSRQPQHF
TRBJ2-7	TRBV10-3	TRBD2	many	TGTGCCATCGGAAGGACTAGCGGGAGCTACGAGCAGTACTTC	CAIGRTSGSYEQYF
TRBJ2-5	TRBV4-1	-	many	TGCGCCAGCAGCCAAGGGAGCATTTCACGGGAGACCCAGTACTTC	CASSQGSISRETQYF
TRBJ2-7	TRBV20-1	TRBD1	many	TGCAGTGCCGGGACAGGCACCTCCTACGAGCAGTACTTC	CSAGTGTSYEQYF
TRBJ2-7	TRBV28	TRBD1	many	TGTGCCAGCAGTTTATGGGGTTCAGGGGGAGAGGACGAGCAGTACTTC	CASSLWGSGGEDEQYF
TRBJ1-1	TRBV6-2/TRBV6-3	TRBD1	many	TGTGCCAGCAGTCAGGGACAGGGTCGGGTCTACGTTGTGAACACTGAAGCTTTCTTT	CASSQGQGRVYVVNTEAFF
TRBJ1-2	TRBV12-3/TRBV12-4	-	many	TGTGCCAGCAGTTTTTCCAGGGGAGCCGGCTACACCTTC	CASSFSRGAGYTF
TRBJ1-1	TRBV19	-	few	TGTGCCAGTAGTATATGGAGCGGGAACACTGAAGCTTTCTTT	CASSIWSGNTEAFF
TRBJ2-5	TRBV12-3/TRBV12-4	TRBD2	many	TGTGCCAGCAGTTTGGACGGGAGGGCCCTAGAGACCCAGTACTTC	CASSLDGRALETQYF
TRBJ2-7	TRBV12-3/TRBV12-4	-	-	TGTGCCAGCAGTTTACGGCCACTCCCCTACGAGCAGTACTTC	CASSLRPLPYEQYF
TRBJ2-7	TRBV19	TRBD2	-	TGTGCCAGTAGCAAACGGGCGCGGGAGACCTACGAGCAGTACTTC	CASSKRARETYEQYF
TRBJ1-1	TRBV2	-	many	TGTGCCAGCAGTGAAGCGCAACAGCCCACTGAAGCTTTCTTT	CASSEAQQPTEAFF
TRBJ2-7	TRBV5-1	TRBD2	many	TGTGCCAGCAGCTTAGCCGGGACTAGATCCTACGAGCAGTACTTC	CASSLAGTRSYEQYF